Only a few counts were recorded for the clone carrying this T cell receptor (beta chain). Its antigen is undetermined. The CDR3 spans 14 residues. Germline-derived CDR1 and CDR2 are LNHDA and SQIVND (reference sequence). The V and J ends lost 4 bases and 5 bases respectively, with 12 bases between them. The source of the sample is a study of CD8 T cells in ankylosing spondylitis. Study outcomes and limitations: It appeared that ankylosing spondylitis blood was characterized by a TCR beta motif of fewer than ten highly homologous variants.

TCRdb itself ran the 5' RACE reads through MiXCR, one entry per CDR3 protein. The table lists 200,000 to 250,000 distinct CDR3 sequences, about 10% of them singletons. The J gene is TRBJ2-1, the V gene TRBV19; D is tentatively TRBD1 or TRBD2 (5 bases each). The sequencing input was blood, either unsorted or a sorted T cell fraction (not recorded which). This sequence was found in a male donor with ankylosing spondylitis or in good health (not recorded which). CDR3 in DNA: TGTGCCAGTAGTAATTGGGACCGACACAATGAGCAGTTCTTC. Encoded protein: CASSNWDRHNEQFF.